A selection of T cell receptor beta chains follows, all from one sample in a study of blood T cell repertoires in COVID-19. Some clones are missing from TCRdb's copy, which holds only in-frame ones; the method was immunoSEQ multiplex PCR. This sample has some 46,000 clones, with 85% to 90% found just once. The sample taken for sequencing was peripheral blood. All receptors derive from a man in his 60s with acute or convalescent COVID-19. CDR3s include the opening cysteine and the closing phenylalanine or tryptophan. A D gene is named only where the DNA matches it firmly. Clone sizes are given selectively: once, few, many, or a class where the clone is expanded.

>TRBJ2-5|TRBV11-2|-|TRBD2
CASSFLAGVAETQYF
TGTGCCAGCAGCTTCCTAGCGGGAGTGGCAGAGACCCAGTACTTC
>TRBJ2-3|TRBV6-2/TRBV6-3|-|-
CASSPPGDGATDTQYF
TGTGCCAGCAGCCCTCCCGGCGATGGGGCCACAGATACGCAGTATTTT
>TRBJ2-2|TRBV5-4|once|TRBD2
CASSGLAGGPNTGELFF
TGTGCCAGCAGCGGACTAGCGGGAGGGCCGAACACCGGGGAGCTGTTTTTT
>TRBJ2-7|TRBV28|-|-
CASSLWASVSYEQYF
TGTGCCAGCAGTTTATGGGCTAGCGTCTCCTACGAGCAGTACTTC
>TRBJ1-1|TRBV18|-|-
CASSPPRETEAFF
TGTGCCAGCTCACCACCGCGTGAGACTGAAGCTTTCTTT
>TRBJ2-1|TRBV11-2|-|TRBD2
CASSFGLAGTYEQFF
TGTGCCAGCAGTTTCGGACTAGCGGGAACGTATGAGCAGTTCTTC
>TRBJ2-3|TRBV5-8|-|-
CASSSGFGTDTQYF
TGTGCCAGCAGCTCGGGATTCGGCACAGATACGCAGTATTTT
>TRBJ2-5|TRBV6-2/TRBV6-3|-|-
CASSYSRDTQETQYF
TGTGCCAGCAGTTACTCAAGGGACACCCAAGAGACCCAGTACTTC
>TRBJ1-5|TRBV19|-|-
CASSIRQYSNQPQHF
TGTGCCAGTAGTATTAGACAGTATAGCAATCAGCCCCAGCATTTT
>TRBJ1-1|TRBV28|-|TRBD1
CASSGTGGVNTEAFF
TGTGCCAGCAGTGGGACAGGGGGAGTGAACACTGAAGCTTTCTTT
>TRBJ1-5|TRBV28|few|-
CASSRSGGGWPQHF
TGTGCCAGCAGTCGTTCGGGGGGGGGATGGCCCCAGCATTTT
>TRBJ2-1|TRBV3-1/TRBV3-2|-|TRBD2
CASSPSGLAGTNEQFF
TGTGCCAGCAGCCCCTCGGGACTAGCGGGTACCAATGAGCAGTTCTTC
>TRBJ1-1|TRBV4-1|-|-
CASSQPTGKNTEAFF
TGCGCCAGCAGCCAACCCACAGGGAAGAACACTGAAGCTTTCTTT
>TRBJ2-6|TRBV7-9|-|-
CASSPGSGANVLTF
TGTGCCAGCAGCCCAGGGTCCGGGGCCAACGTCCTGACTTTC
>TRBJ2-1|TRBV9|-|TRBD2
CASQLAGGSNEQFF
TGTGCCAGCCAGCTGGCGGGAGGATCCAATGAGCAGTTCTTC
>TRBJ2-1|TRBV7-2|-|TRBD2
CASSLGISGNNEQFF
TGTGCCAGCAGCTTAGGGATTAGCGGGAACAATGAGCAGTTCTTC
>TRBJ1-5|TRBV10-3|-|-
CAIRDRLNQPQHF
TGTGCCATCAGGGACAGACTGAATCAGCCCCAGCATTTT
>TRBJ1-1|TRBV28|-|TRBD1
CASSAGQGRMGTEAFF
TGTGCCAGCAGTGCCGGACAGGGGCGGATGGGCACTGAAGCTTTCTTT
>TRBJ2-2|TRBV5-1|-|-
CASSLAGTGELFF
TGCGCCAGCAGCTTGGCAGGGACCGGGGAGCTGTTTTTT
>TRBJ2-7|TRBV30|-|-
CAWDRSSGNEQYF
TGTGCCTGGGACAGGAGCTCCGGCAACGAGCAGTACTTC
>TRBJ1-1|TRBV10-1|once|-
CASSPRTGFSTGAFF
TGCGCCAGCAGCCCTAGGACGGGCTTTTCCACAGGAGCTTTCTTT
>TRBJ1-1|TRBV18|-|-
CASSLGGGPMNTEAFF
TGTGCCAGCTCACTCGGGGGGGGACCTATGAACACTGAAGCTTTCTTT
>TRBJ2-5|TRBV28|medium-sized|-
CASSSPVVGETQYF
TGTGCCAGCAGTTCGCCGGTGGTTGGAGAGACCCAGTACTTC
>TRBJ2-7|TRBV14|-|TRBD2
CASSQTSGRGEQYF
TGTGCCAGCAGCCAGACTAGCGGGAGAGGTGAGCAGTACTTC
>TRBJ1-1|TRBV19|-|TRBD1
CASNDRGRTEAFF
TGTGCCAGTAACGACAGGGGGAGGACTGAAGCTTTCTTT